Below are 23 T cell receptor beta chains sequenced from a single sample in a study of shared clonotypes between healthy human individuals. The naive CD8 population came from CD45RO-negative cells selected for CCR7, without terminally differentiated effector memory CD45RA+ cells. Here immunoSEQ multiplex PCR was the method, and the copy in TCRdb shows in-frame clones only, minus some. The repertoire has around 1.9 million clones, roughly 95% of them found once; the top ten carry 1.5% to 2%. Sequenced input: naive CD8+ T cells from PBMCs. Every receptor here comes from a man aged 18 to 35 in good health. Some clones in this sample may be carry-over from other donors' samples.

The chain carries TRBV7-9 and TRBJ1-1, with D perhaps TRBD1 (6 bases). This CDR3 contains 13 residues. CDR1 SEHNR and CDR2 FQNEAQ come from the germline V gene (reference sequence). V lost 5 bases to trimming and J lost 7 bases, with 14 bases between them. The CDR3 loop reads CASSRGGAFEAFF. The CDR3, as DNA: TGTGCCAGCAGCAGAGGGGGGGCATTTGAAGCTTTCTTT.

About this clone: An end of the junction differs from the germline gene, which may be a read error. The CDR3: CASGQGVGRQNTEAFF. CDR3 DNA: TGTGCCAGCGGCCAAGGGGTGGGACGCCAGAACACTGAAGCTTTCTTT. This chain joins TRBV4-2 and TRBJ1-1, with D perhaps TRBD1 (5 bases). The CDR3 contains 16 residues. Germline-derived CDR1 and CDR2 are LGHNA and YNFKEQ.

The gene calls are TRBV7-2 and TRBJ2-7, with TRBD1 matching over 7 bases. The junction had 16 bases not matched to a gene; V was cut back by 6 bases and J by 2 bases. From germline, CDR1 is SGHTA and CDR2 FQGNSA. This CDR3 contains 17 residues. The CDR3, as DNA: TGTGCCAGCAGGAAGAGGGACAGCAGTGGACCTCCCTACGAGCAGTACTTC. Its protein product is CASRKRDSSGPPYEQYF. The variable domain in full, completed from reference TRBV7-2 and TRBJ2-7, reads GAGVSQSPSNKVTEKGKDVELRCDPISGHTALYWYRQSLGQGLEFLIYFQGNSAPDKSGLPSDRFSAERTGGSVSTLTIQRTQQEDSAVYLCASRKRDSSGPPYEQYFGPGTRLTVT.

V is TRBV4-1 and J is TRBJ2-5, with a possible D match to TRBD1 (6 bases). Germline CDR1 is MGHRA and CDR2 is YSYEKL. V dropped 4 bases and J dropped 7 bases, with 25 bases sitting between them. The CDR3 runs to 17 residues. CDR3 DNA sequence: TGCGCCAGCAGCCCTCGTGACTCCGTCAGGGGTTGGGGGACCCAGTACTTC. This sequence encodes CASSPRDSVRGWGTQYF.

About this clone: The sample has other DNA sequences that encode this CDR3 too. CDR3 in amino acids: CASSPRTGDYGYTF. In DNA form, the CDR3 reads TGTGCCAGCAGCCCCCGGACAGGGGACTATGGCTACACCTTC. The chain couples TRBV7-9 to TRBJ1-2; 9 nucleotides line up with TRBD1. CDR3 length: 14 residues. V lost 5 bases, J lost 3 bases, and 4 bases stayed unmatched. Germline-derived CDR1 and CDR2 are SEHNR and FQNEAQ (reference sequence).

The CDR3 sequence: CASGPDEVSNYGYTF. Written as DNA, the CDR3 is TGTGCTAGTGGTCCCGATGAGGTGTCTAACTATGGCTACACCTTC. V usage is TRBV12-5 and J usage is TRBJ1-2; no definite D call. Per the germline V gene, CDR1 is LGHNT and CDR2 is FRNRAP. V was cut by 5 bases and J by 0 bases, with 13 bases left in between. The CDR3 sequence is 15 residues long.

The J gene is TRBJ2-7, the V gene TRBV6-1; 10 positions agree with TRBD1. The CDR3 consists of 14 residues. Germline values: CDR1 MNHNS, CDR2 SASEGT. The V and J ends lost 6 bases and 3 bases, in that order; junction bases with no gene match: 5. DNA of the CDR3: TGTGCCAGCAGACCGGGACAGGGGAACTACGAGCAGTACTTC. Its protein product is CASRPGQGNYEQYF.

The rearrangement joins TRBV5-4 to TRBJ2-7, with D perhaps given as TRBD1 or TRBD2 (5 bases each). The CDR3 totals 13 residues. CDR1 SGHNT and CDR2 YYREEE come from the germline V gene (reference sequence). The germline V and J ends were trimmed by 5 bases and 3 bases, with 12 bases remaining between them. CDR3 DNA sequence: TGTGCCAGCAGACCGGGACCGAACTACGAGCAGTACTTC. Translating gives CASRPGPNYEQYF.

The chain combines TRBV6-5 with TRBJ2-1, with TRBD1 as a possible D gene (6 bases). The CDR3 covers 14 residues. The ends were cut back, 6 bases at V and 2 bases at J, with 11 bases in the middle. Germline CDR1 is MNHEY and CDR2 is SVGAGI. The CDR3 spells CASSATGAYNEQFF. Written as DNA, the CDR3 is TGTGCCAGCAGCGCGACAGGAGCCTACAATGAGCAGTTCTTC.

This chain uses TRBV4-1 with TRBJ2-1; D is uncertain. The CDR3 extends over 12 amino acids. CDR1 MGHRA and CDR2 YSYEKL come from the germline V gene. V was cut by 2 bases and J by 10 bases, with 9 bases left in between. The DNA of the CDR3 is TGCGCCAGCAGCCAACATCCCAGCGAGCAGTTCTTC. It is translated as CASSQHPSEQFF.

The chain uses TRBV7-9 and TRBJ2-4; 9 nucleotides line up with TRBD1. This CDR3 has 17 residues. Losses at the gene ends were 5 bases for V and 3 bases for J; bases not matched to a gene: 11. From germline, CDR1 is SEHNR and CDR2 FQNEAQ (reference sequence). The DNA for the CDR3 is TGTGCCAGCAGCGGAACAGACAGGGGGGCGAGCAAAAACATTCAGTACTTC. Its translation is CASSGTDRGASKNIQYF.

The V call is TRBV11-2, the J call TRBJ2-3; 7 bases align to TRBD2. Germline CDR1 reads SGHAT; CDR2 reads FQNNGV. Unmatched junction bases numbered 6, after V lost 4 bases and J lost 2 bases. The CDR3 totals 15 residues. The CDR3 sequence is CASSSGRALTDTQYF. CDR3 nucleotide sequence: TGTGCCAGCAGCTCGGGGAGGGCCCTCACAGATACGCAGTATTTT.

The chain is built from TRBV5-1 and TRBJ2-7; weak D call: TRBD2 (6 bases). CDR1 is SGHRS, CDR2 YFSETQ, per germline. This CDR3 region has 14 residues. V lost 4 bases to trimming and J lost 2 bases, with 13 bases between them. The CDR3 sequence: CASSPFGGTYEQYF. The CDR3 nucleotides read TGCGCCAGCAGCCCGTTCGGCGGGACCTACGAGCAGTACTTC.

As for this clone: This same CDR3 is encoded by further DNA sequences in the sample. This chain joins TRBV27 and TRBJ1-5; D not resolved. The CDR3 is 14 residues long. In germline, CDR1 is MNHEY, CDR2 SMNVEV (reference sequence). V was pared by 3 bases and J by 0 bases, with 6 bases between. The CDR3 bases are TGTGCCAGCAGTTTCGGCAATAGCAATCAGCCCCAGCATTTT. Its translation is CASSFGNSNQPQHF.

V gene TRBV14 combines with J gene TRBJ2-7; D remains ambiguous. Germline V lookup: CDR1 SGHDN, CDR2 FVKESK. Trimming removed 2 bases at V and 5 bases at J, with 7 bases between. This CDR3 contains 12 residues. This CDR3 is CASSQTTHEQYF. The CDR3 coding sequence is TGTGCCAGCAGCCAAACGACCCACGAGCAGTACTTC.

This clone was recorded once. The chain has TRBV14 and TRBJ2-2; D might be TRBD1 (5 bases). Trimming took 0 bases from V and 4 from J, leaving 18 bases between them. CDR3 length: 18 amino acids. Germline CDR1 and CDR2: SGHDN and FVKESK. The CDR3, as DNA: TGTGCCAGCAGCCAAGACTTGGGGCTTATCCTTGGCACCGGGGAGCTGTTTTTT. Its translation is CASSQDLGLILGTGELFF.

CDR3 nucleotides: TGTGCCAGCAGCTCCTCTTCCCGCTCCTATAATTCACCCCTCCACTTT. Protein sequence: CASSSSSRSYNSPLHF. The J gene is TRBJ1-6, the V gene TRBV5-4; D not resolved. CDR3 length: 16 amino acids. Germline assignment: CDR1 SGHNT and CDR2 YYREEE (reference sequence). V was pared by 3 bases and J by 0 bases, with 10 bases between.

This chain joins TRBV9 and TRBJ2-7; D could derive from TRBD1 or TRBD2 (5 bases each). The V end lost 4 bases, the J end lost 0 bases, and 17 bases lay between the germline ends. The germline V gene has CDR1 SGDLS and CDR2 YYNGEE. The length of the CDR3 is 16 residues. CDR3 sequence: CASSTRPGPNSYEQYF. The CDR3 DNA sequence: TGTGCCAGCAGCACCCGGCCGGGACCAAACTCCTACGAGCAGTACTTC.

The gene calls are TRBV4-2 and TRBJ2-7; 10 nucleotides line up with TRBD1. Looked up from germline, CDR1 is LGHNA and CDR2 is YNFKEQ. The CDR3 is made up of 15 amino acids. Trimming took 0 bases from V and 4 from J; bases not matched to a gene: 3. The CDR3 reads CASSQETGGWYEQYF. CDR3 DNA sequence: TGTGCCAGCAGCCAAGAGACAGGGGGCTGGTACGAGCAGTACTTC.

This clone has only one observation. CDR3 bases: TGCGCCAGCAGCCTGGACGTCTTGTATGAGCAGTTCTTC. It yields the protein CASSLDVLYEQFF. The J gene is TRBJ2-1, the V gene TRBV5-1; D uncertain. The ends were cut back, 4 bases at V and 8 bases at J, with 13 bases in the middle. CDR1 and CDR2 (germline): SGHRS, YFSETQ. This CDR3 has 13 amino acids.

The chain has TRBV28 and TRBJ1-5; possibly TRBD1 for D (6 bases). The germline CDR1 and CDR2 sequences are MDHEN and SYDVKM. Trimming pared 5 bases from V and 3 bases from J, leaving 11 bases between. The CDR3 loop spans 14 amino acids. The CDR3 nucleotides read TGTGCCAGCAGTGCCGGACAGACCAATCAGCCCCAGCATTTT. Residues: CASSAGQTNQPQHF. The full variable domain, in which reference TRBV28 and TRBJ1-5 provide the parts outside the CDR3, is DVKVTQSSRYLVKRTGEKVFLECVQDMDHENMFWYRQDPGLGLRLIYFSYDVKMKEKGDIPEGYSVSREKKERFSLILESASTNQTSMYLCASSAGQTNQPQHFGDGTRLSIL.

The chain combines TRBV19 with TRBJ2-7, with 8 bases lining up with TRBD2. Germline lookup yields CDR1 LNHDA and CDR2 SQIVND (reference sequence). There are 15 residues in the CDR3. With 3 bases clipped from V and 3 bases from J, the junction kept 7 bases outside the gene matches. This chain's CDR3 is CASSMGWTSIYEQYF. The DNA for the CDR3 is TGTGCCAGTAGTATGGGATGGACTAGCATCTACGAGCAGTACTTC.

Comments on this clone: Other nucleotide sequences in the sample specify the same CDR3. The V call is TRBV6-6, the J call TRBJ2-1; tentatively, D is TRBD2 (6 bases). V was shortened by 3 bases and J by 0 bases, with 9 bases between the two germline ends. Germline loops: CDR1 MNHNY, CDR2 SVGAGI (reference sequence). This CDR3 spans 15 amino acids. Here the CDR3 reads CASSYSGSSYNEQFF. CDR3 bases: TGTGCCAGCAGTTATTCCGGGAGCTCCTACAATGAGCAGTTCTTC.